This passage covers 19 T cell receptor beta chains from one sample sequenced in a study of cytomegalovirus exposure and HLA in healthy donors. 13 Jbeta primers and 60 Vbeta primers were used for the PCR. The protocol was immunoSEQ multiplex PCR, while the TCRdb copy is restricted to in-frame clones and leaves out a portion. This sample has some 110,000 clones, with over 70% found just once. The sequencing sample was made of PBMCs. All receptors derive from a woman aged 40 to 50 in good health and CMV-seropositive.

The chain has TRBV9 and TRBJ2-1; a weak D match, TRBD2 (7 bases). CDR3 length equals 15 residues. Germline lookup yields CDR1 SGDLS and CDR2 YYNGEE. Trimming took off 2 bases at V and 6 bases at J, with 15 bases between the two ends. The CDR3 sequence: CASSVGGLLSNEQFF. The CDR3 DNA reads TGTGCCAGCAGCGTGGGGGGGCTACTTTCCAATGAGCAGTTCTTC.

The chain combines TRBV28 with TRBJ2-3; the match to TRBD1 covers 10 bases. With 1 base clipped from V and 11 bases from J, the junction kept 15 bases outside the gene matches. The CDR3 has 17 residues. CDR1 and CDR2 (germline): MDHEN, SYDVKM. CDR3 in amino acids: CASSLSGQGGLLLGQYF. The CDR3 DNA follows: TGTGCCAGCAGTTTATCAGGACAGGGGGGACTCCTTTTGGGGCAGTATTTT.

This clone was found a few times. This chain links TRBV10-3 with TRBJ2-3; 8 bases are shared with TRBD1. The CDR3 runs 16 residues. With V trimmed by 5 bases and J by 2 bases, 9 bases remained unmatched. CDR1 and CDR2 (germline): ENHRY, SYGVKD. CDR3 nucleotides: TGTGCCATCAGTCAACCGGACAGGGACCCCACAGATACGCAGTATTTT. It translates to CAISQPDRDPTDTQYF.

The rearrangement uses TRBV7-9 and TRBJ2-7; 10 bases agree with TRBD1. Losses at the gene ends were 4 bases for V and 1 base for J; bases not matched to a gene: 10. In germline, CDR1 is SEHNR, CDR2 FQNEAQ (reference sequence). The CDR3 is 17 amino acids. The CDR3 DNA reads TGTGCCAGCAGCTCCAAAGGAGGGGGACAGGGGTCCTACGAGCAGTACTTC. Its translation is CASSSKGGGQGSYEQYF.

The chain uses TRBV28 and TRBJ2-3, with 8 bases matching TRBD2. CDR3 size: 16 residues. J gave up 1 base and V 3 bases, and 6 bases lay outside the gene matches. Germline CDR1 reads MDHEN; CDR2 reads SYDVKM. The CDR3 is CASSLRREGGTDTQYF. The DNA for the CDR3 is TGTGCCAGCAGTTTGCGACGGGAGGGAGGCACAGATACGCAGTATTTT.

The chain combines TRBV28 with TRBJ1-6; D unclear. V was trimmed by 8 bases and J by 11 bases, leaving 16 bases between them. The CDR3 consists of 13 residues. Germline-derived CDR1 and CDR2 are MDHEN and SYDVKM. CDR3: CASLPGRVAPLHF. CDR3 in DNA: TGTGCCAGCCTTCCGGGGAGGGTTGCACCCCTCCACTTT.

This clone appeared once. The rearrangement links TRBV25-1 to TRBJ2-5; 7 nucleotides align to TRBD1. After removal of 5 bases from V and 3 bases from J, the junction contained 9 bases not matched to a gene. Germline-derived CDR1 and CDR2 are MGHDK and SYGVNS. The CDR3 consists of 15 residues. In DNA form, the CDR3 reads TGTGCCAGCAGTCCACTCCCGGGACAGAAAGAGACCCAGTACTTC. It is translated as CASSPLPGQKETQYF.

Turning to this clone: Different DNA sequences within this sample yield the same CDR3. The chain employs TRBV2 and TRBJ1-1; possible D gene TRBD1, 5 bases. CDR3 length: 12 residues. V lost 6 bases and J 2 bases, leaving 7 bases between the germline ends. Germline V CDR1 and CDR2: SNHLY, FYNNEI. This CDR3 reads CASSTGNTEAFF. In DNA form, the CDR3 reads TGTGCCAGCAGCACAGGAAACACTGAAGCTTTCTTT. Complete variable domain (other parts from reference TRBV2 and TRBJ1-1): EPEVTQTPSHQVTQMGQEVILRCVPISNHLYFYWYRQILGQKVEFLVSFYNNEISEKSEIFDDQFSVERPDGSNFTLKIRSTKLEDSAMYFCASSTGNTEAFFGQGTRLTVV.

This clone has more than one count but fewer than ten. This sequence joins TRBV5-1 and TRBJ2-5; D may be TRBD1 (6 bases). V lost 2 bases, J lost 5 bases, and 10 bases lay in between. The germline gives CDR1 SGHRS, CDR2 YFSETQ. This CDR3 region has 13 residues. The CDR3 sequence is CASSFTGPETQYF. DNA for the CDR3: TGCGCCAGCAGCTTTACAGGGCCGGAGACCCAGTACTTC.

The chain carries TRBV4-1 and TRBJ2-1; 10 positions match TRBD2. Per the germline V gene, CDR1 is MGHRA and CDR2 is YSYEKL. This CDR3 contains 18 residues. The trim removed 3 bases at V and 6 bases at J, leaving 14 bases unmatched. In DNA form, the CDR3 reads TGCGCCAGCAGCCACATGGGTAGCGGGGGGAGGTGGGTCAATGAGCAGTTCTTC. This sequence encodes CASSHMGSGGRWVNEQFF.

J is TRBJ1-1 and V is TRBV19, with D possibly being TRBD1 (6 bases). The CDR3 has 20 residues. Trimming shortened V by 10 bases and J by 3 bases, and 36 bases separated the two germline ends. Germline values: CDR1 LNHDA, CDR2 SQIVND (reference sequence). The CDR3 DNA is TGTGCCACCCCTAAATCCGCGATAGTCCCAAGAGACAGGACTCACACTGAAGCTTTCTTT. Protein sequence: CATPKSAIVPRDRTHTEAFF.

The sample holds a few counts of this clone. The chain couples TRBV5-4 to TRBJ2-3, with 7 nucleotides matching TRBD2. In germline, CDR1 is SGHNT, CDR2 YYREEE (reference sequence). The CDR3 length is 16 residues. J was trimmed by 1 base and V by 1 base; bases with no gene match: 6. This CDR3 reads CASSLSQRGGTDTQYF. Here the CDR3 DNA reads TGTGCCAGCAGCTTGTCCCAGCGGGGTGGCACAGATACGCAGTATTTT.

The rearrangement uses TRBV6-5 and TRBJ1-3; 8 bases are shared with TRBD1. J gave up 6 bases and V 4 bases, and 5 bases lay outside the gene matches. The CDR3 covers 14 residues. Germline lookup yields CDR1 MNHEY and CDR2 SVGAGI. In nucleotides, the CDR3 is TGTGCCAGCAGTTCAGGGGGCGCGGAAAACACCATATATTTT. Its translation is CASSSGGAENTIYF.

This sequence joins TRBV5-1 and TRBJ2-5, with D perhaps TRBD2 (6 bases). Trimming removed 4 bases at V and 2 bases at J, with 9 bases between. Germline CDR1 and CDR2: SGHRS and YFSETQ. The CDR3 sequence is 13 residues long. The CDR3 coding sequence is TGCGCCAGCAGCCCGGGACTTCAAGAGACCCAGTACTTC. Its protein is CASSPGLQETQYF.

The rearrangement links TRBV19 to TRBJ1-2; D unresolved. Trimming cost V 4 bases and J 2 bases, with 17 bases left between them. The CDR3 spans 16 residues. CDR1 is LNHDA, CDR2 SQIVND, per germline (reference sequence). DNA of the CDR3: TGTGCCAGTAGTACCACGCTGGATCGAGGAAACTATGGCTACACCTTC. This sequence encodes CASSTTLDRGNYGYTF.

This chain joins TRBV7-6 and TRBJ2-5; D ambiguous. Germline V gene data show CDR1 as SGHVS and CDR2 as FNYEAQ. The germline V and J ends were trimmed by 1 base and 5 bases, with 17 bases remaining between them. The CDR3 is made up of 16 amino acids. DNA for the CDR3: TGTGCCAGCAGCTTAGTCACCTACTCCACCATGGAGACCCAGTACTTC. Translation gives CASSLVTYSTMETQYF. The full variable domain, its missing parts supplied by reference TRBV7-6 and TRBJ2-5, is GAGVSQSPRYKVTKRGQDVALRCDPISGHVSLYWYRQALGQGPEFLTYFNYEAQQDKSGLPNDRFSAERPEGSISTLTIQRTEQRDSAMYRCASSLVTYSTMETQYFGPGTRLLVL.

The chain links TRBV18 to TRBJ2-7; 15 bases fit TRBD2. The CDR3 loop spans 17 amino acids. V lost 3 bases to trimming and J lost 1 base; unmatched junction nucleotides: 4. Germline V gives CDR1 KGHSH, CDR2 LQKENI. The CDR3 sequence is CASSPGLAGGGSYEQYF. In DNA, the CDR3 is TGTGCCAGCTCACCGGGACTAGCGGGAGGAGGGTCCTACGAGCAGTACTTC.

This chain uses TRBV7-2 with TRBJ2-5; TRBD2 matches 13 bases. The CDR3 contains 13 residues. Germline V gene lookup returns CDR1 SGHTA and CDR2 FQGNSA. The trim removed 3 bases at V and 14 bases at J, leaving 6 bases unmatched. This CDR3 is CASSFGLAGASYF. In DNA form, the CDR3 reads TGTGCCAGCAGCTTCGGACTAGCGGGGGCTTCATACTTC.

V gene TRBV11-3 combines with J gene TRBJ2-5; no clear D. From germline, CDR1 is SGHNT and CDR2 YENEEA. Trimming cost V 1 base and J 3 bases, with 12 bases left between them. The CDR3 has 15 amino acids. In nucleotides, the CDR3 is TGTGCCAGCAGCTTAGGTCGAAGTCAGGAAGAGACCCAGTACTTC. Translation: CASSLGRSQEETQYF.